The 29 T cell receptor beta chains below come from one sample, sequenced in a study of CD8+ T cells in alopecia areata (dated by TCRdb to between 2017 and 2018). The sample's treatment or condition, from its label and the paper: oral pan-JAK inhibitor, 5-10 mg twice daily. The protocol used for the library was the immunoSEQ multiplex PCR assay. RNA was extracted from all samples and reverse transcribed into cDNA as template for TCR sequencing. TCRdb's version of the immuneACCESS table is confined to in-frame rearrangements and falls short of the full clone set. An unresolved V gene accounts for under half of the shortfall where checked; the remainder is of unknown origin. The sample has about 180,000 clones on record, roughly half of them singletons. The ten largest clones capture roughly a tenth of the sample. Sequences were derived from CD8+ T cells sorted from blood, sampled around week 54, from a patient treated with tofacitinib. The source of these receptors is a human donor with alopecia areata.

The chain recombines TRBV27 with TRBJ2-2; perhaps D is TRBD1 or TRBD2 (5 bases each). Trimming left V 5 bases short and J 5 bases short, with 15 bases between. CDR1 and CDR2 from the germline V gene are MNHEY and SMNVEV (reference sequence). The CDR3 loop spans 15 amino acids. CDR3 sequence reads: CASSARDPGTGELFF. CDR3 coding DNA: TGTGCCAGCAGTGCTCGGGACCCCGGAACCGGGGAGCTGTTTTTT.

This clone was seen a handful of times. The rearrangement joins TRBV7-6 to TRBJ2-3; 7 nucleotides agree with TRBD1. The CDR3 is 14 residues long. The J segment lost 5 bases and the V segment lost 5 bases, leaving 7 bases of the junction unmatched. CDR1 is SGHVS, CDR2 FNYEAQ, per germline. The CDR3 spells CASSVDRVGDTQYF. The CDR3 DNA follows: TGTGCCAGCAGCGTAGACAGGGTTGGAGATACGCAGTATTTT.

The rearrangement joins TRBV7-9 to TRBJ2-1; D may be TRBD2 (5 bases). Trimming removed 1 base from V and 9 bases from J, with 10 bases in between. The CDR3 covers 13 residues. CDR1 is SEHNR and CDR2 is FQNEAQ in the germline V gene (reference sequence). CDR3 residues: CASSLEGEGEQFF. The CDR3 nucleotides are TGTGCCAGCAGCTTAGAGGGAGAGGGTGAGCAGTTCTTC.

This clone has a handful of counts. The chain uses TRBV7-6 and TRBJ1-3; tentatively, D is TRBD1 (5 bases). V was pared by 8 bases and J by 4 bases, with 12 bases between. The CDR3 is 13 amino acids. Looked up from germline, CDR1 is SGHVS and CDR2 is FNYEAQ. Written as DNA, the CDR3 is TGTGCCAGCCGACCAGGGTACGGAAACACCATATATTTT. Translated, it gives CASRPGYGNTIYF.

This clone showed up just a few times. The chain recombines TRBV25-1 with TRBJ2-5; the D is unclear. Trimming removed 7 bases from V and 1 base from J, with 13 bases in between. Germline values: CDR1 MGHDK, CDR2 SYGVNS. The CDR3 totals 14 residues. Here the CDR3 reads CASNYGKGQETQYF. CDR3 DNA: TGTGCCAGCAACTACGGTAAAGGCCAAGAGACCCAGTACTTC. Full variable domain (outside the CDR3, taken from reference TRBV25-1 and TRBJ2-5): EADIYQTPRYLVIGTGKKITLECSQTMGHDKMYWYQQDPGMELHLIHYSYGVNSTEKGDLSSESTVSRIRTEHFPLTLESARPSHTSQYLCASNYGKGQETQYFGPGTRLLVL.

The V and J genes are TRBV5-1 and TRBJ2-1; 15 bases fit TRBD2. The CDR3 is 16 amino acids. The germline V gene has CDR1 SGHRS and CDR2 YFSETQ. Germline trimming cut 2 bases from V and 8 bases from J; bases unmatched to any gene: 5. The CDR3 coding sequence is TGCGCCAGCAGCTTACGGACTAGCGGGGGGGCGCATGAGCAGTTCTTC. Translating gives CASSLRTSGGAHEQFF. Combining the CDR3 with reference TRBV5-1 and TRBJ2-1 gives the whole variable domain KAGVTQTPRYLIKTRGQQVTLSCSPISGHRSVSWYQQTPGQGLQFLFEYFSETQRNKGNFPGRFSGRQFSNSRSEMNVSTLELGDSALYLCASSLRTSGGAHEQFFGPGTRLTVL.

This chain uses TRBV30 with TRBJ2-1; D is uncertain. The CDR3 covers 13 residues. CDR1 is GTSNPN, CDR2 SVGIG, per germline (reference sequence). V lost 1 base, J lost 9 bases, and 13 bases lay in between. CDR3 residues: CAWSAASSVEQFF. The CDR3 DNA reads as TGTGCCTGGAGTGCTGCTAGTTCGGTTGAGCAGTTCTTC.

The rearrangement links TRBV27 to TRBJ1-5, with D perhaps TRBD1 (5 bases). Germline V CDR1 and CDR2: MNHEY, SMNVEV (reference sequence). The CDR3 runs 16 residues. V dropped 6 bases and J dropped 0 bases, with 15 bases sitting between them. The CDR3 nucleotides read TGTGCCAGCAGCCCAGCCGGGACCTATAGCAATCAGCCCCAGCATTTT. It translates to CASSPAGTYSNQPQHF.

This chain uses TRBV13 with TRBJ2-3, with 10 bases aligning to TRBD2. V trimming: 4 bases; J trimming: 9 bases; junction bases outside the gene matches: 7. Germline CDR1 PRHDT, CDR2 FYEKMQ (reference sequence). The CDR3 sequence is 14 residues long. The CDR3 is CASSSERGGRTQYF. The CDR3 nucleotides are TGTGCCAGCAGCTCCGAGCGGGGGGGCCGGACGCAGTATTTT.

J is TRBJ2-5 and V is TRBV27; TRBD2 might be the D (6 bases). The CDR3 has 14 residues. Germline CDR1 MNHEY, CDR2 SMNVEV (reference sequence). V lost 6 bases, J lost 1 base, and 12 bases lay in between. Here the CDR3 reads CASSPTSSQETQYF. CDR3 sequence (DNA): TGTGCCAGCAGCCCCACTAGCTCCCAAGAGACCCAGTACTTC.

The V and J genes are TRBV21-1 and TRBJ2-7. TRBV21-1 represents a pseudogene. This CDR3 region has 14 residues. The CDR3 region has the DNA TGTGCCAGCAGCAATAATATGGGGATCTACGAGCAGTACTTC. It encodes CASSNNMGIYEQYF.

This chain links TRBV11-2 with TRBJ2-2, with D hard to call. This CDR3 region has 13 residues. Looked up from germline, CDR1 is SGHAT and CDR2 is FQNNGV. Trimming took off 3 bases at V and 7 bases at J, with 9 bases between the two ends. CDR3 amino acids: CASSLKIGGELFF. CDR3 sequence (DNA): TGTGCCAGCAGCTTGAAGATTGGCGGGGAGCTGTTTTTT.

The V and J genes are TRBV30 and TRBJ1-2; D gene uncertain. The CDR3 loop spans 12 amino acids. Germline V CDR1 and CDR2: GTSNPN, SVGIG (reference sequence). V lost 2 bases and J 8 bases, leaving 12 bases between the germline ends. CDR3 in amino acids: CAWSPTGVGYTF. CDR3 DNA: TGTGCCTGGAGTCCAACCGGGGTAGGCTACACCTTC.

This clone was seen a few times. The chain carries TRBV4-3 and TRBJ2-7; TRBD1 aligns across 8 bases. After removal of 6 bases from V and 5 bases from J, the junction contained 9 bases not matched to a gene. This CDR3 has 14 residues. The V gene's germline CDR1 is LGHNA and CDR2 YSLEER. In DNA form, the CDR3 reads TGCGCCAGCAGACCTGCCCGGGACAGGCACGAGCAGTACTTC. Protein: CASRPARDRHEQYF.

The CDR3 region has the DNA TGTGCCAGCAGCCCGGGACGGTCGATCACCGGGGAGCTGTTTTTT. Residues: CASSPGRSITGELFF. The rearrangement uses TRBV7-9 and TRBJ2-2; D tentatively reads TRBD1 or TRBD2 (5 bases each). Germline V gives CDR1 SEHNR, CDR2 FQNEAQ (reference sequence). This CDR3 is 15 amino acids long. V lost 5 bases and J 4 bases, leaving 14 bases between the germline ends.

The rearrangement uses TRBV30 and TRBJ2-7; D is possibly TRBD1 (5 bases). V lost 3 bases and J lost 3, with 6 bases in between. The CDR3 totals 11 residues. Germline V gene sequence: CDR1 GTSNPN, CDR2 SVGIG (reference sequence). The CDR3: CAWRTVYEQYF. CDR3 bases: TGTGCCTGGAGGACAGTCTACGAGCAGTACTTC. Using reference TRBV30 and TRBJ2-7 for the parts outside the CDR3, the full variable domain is SQTIHQWPATLVQPVGSPLSLECTVEGTSNPNLYWYRQAAGRGLQLLFYSVGIGQISSEVPQNLSASRPQDRQFILSSKKLLLSDSGFYLCAWRTVYEQYFGPGTRLTVT.

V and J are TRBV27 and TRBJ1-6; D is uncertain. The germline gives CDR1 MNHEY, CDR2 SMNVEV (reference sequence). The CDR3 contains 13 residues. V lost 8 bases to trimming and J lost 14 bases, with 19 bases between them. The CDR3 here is CASLDGETHTLHF. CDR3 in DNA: TGTGCCAGCTTGGATGGAGAGACTCACACCCTCCACTTT.

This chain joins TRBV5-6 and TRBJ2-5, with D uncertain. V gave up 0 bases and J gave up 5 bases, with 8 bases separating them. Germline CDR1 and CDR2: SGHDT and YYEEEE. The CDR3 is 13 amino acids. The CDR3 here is CASSLVAWETQYF. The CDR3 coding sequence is TGTGCCAGCAGCTTGGTGGCTTGGGAGACCCAGTACTTC.

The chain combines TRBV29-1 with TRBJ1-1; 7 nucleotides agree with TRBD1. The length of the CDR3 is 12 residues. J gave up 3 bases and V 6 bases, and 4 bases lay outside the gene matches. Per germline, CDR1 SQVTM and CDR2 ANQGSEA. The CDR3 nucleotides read TGCAGCGTCACAGGGGAGGACACTGAAGCTTTCTTT. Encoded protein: CSVTGEDTEAFF.

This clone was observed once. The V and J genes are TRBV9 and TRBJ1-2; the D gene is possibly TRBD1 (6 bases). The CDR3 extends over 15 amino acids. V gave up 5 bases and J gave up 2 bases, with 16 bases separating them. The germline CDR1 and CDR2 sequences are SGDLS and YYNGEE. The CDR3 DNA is TGTGCCAGCAGTACCACGACAGGCGGAAACTATGGCTACACCTTC. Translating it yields CASSTTTGGNYGYTF.

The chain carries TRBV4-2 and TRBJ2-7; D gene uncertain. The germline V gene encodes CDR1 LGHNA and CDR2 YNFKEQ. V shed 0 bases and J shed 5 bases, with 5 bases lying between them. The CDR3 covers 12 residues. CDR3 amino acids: CASSQDSHEQYF. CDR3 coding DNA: TGTGCCAGCAGCCAAGATTCCCACGAGCAGTACTTC.

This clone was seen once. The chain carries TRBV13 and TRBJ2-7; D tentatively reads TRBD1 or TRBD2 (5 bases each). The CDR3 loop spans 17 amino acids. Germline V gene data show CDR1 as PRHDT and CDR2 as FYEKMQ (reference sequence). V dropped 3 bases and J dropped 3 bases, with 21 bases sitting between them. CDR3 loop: CASSLGVGPAKNYEQYF. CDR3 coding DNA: TGTGCCAGCAGCTTGGGGGTGGGGCCGGCCAAGAACTACGAGCAGTACTTC.

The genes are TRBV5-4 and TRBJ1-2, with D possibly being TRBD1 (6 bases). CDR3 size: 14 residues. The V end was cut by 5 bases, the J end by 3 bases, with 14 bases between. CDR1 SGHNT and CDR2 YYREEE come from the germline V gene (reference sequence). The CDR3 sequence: CASRGHPRDYGYTF. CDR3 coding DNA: TGTGCCAGCAGGGGACACCCGAGGGACTATGGCTACACCTTC.

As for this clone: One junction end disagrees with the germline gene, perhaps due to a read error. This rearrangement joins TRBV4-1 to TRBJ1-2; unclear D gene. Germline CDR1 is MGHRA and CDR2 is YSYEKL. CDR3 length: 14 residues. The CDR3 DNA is TGCGCCAGCAGCCAAGACGCGGGCCAGGCCGGCTCCACCTTC. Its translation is CASSQDAGQAGSTF.

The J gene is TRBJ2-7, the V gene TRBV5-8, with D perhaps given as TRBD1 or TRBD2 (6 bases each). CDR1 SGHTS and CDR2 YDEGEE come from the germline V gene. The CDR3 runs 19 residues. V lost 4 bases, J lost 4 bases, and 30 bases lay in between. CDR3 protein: CASSKPGDIGRPRTYEQYF. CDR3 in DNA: TGTGCCAGCAGCAAACCGGGGGACATAGGGAGGCCGAGGACGTACGAGCAGTACTTC.

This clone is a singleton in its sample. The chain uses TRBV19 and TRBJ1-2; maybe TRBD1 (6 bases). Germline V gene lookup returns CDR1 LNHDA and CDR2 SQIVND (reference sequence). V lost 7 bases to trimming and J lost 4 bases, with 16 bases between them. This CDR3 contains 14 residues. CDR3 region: CASTTWGTFYGYTF. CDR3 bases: TGTGCCAGTACCACGTGGGGGACATTCTATGGCTACACCTTC. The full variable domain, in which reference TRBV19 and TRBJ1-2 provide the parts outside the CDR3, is DGGITQSPKYLFRKEGQNVTLSCEQNLNHDAMYWYRQDPGQGLRLIYYSQIVNDFQKGDIAEGYSVSREKKESFPLTVTSAQKNPTAFYLCASTTWGTFYGYTFGSGTRLTVV.

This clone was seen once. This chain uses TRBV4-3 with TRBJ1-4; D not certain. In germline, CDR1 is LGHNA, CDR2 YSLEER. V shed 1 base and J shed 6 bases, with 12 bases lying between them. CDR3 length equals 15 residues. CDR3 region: CASSQAPSEDEKLFF. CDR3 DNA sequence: TGCGCCAGCAGCCAAGCCCCCTCGGAGGATGAAAAACTGTTTTTT.

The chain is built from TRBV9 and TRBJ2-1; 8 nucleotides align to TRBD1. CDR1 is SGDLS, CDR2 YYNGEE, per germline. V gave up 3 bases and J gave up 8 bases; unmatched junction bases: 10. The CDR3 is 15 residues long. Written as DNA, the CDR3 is TGTGCCAGCAGCGCCGGGACAGGTGGTAACGATGAGCAGTTCTTC. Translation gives CASSAGTGGNDEQFF.

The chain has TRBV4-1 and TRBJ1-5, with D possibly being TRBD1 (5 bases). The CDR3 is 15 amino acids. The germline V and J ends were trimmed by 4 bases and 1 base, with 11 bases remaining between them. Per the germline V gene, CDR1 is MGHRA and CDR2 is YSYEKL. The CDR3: CASSPGTPSNQPQHF. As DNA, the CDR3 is TGCGCCAGCAGCCCCGGGACGCCGAGCAATCAGCCCCAGCATTTT.